The 24 T cell receptor beta chains given below trace back to one sample, sequenced in a study of Ad26.COV2.S vaccination and SARS-CoV-2 variants. Sequencing used immunoSEQ multiplex PCR; TCRdb keeps in-frame clones, though not all of them. The data show around 340,000 clones, 80% to 90% seen once. Treatment defined: around 19 received Ad26.COV2.S at low or high dose, single or two shots; several received placebo; per-sample allocation not given. The samples date from day 63 after the first vaccine or placebo injection. The sequences come from peripheral blood, collected in a trial of Ad26.COV2.S vaccine versus placebo. The receptors stem from a person aged 18-60 years who received the Ad26.COV2.S COVID-19 vaccine or a placebo.

In nucleotides, the CDR3 is TGCGCCAGCAGCTTCATCAGGGCGAACACCGGGGAGCTGTTTTTT. Translated: CASSFIRANTGELFF. This chain links TRBV5-1 with TRBJ2-2; D possibly corresponds to TRBD1 (5 bases). The V end lost 2 bases, the J end lost 0 bases, and 8 bases lay between the germline ends. The CDR3 consists of 15 residues. From germline, CDR1 is SGHRS and CDR2 YFSETQ.

V usage is TRBV25-1 and J usage is TRBJ2-7, with TRBD1 matching 7 bases. This CDR3 has 10 amino acids. The trim removed 6 bases at V and 12 bases at J, leaving 5 bases unmatched. Per the germline V gene, CDR1 is MGHDK and CDR2 is SYGVNS. The CDR3 DNA reads as TGTGCCAGCAGGAGACAGGGTACGTACTTC. Its protein product is CASRRQGTYF.

The chain combines TRBV28 with TRBJ1-6; D gene ambiguous. CDR3 length: 14 amino acids. V was cut by 5 bases and J by 7 bases, with 12 bases left in between. Germline V gene sequence: CDR1 MDHEN, CDR2 SYDVKM. CDR3 bases: TGTGCCAGCAGTAAAGGGCCCAGGAATTCACCCCTCCACTTT. Protein sequence: CASSKGPRNSPLHF.

This chain links TRBV28 with TRBJ1-4; 9 bases are a match to TRBD1. The CDR3 runs 16 residues. J was trimmed by 3 bases and V by 6 bases; bases with no gene match: 8. CDR1 and CDR2 (germline): MDHEN, SYDVKM. CDR3 sequence: CASRRGTGWPNEKLFF. Here the CDR3 DNA reads TGTGCCAGCAGACGCGGGACAGGGTGGCCTAATGAAAAACTGTTTTTT.

The gene calls are TRBV6-5 and TRBJ1-1; D is unresolved. Trimming cost V 7 bases and J 1 base, with 10 bases left between them. Germline V lookup: CDR1 MNHEY, CDR2 SVGAGI. The CDR3 runs to 13 residues. This chain's CDR3 is CASIGSRNTEAFF. The CDR3 DNA is TGTGCCAGCATTGGCAGTCGGAACACTGAAGCTTTCTTT.

The V and J genes are TRBV11-2 and TRBJ1-6; TRBD1 matches 7 bases. Trimming cost V 5 bases and J 6 bases; bases outside gene matches: 4. The CDR3 is 14 residues long. In germline, CDR1 is SGHAT, CDR2 FQNNGV. CDR3 DNA: TGTGCCAGCAGCCTGGACAGGATTAATTCACCCCTCCACTTT. Translating gives CASSLDRINSPLHF. Full variable domain (outside the CDR3, taken from reference TRBV11-2 and TRBJ1-6): EAGVAQSPRYKIIEKRQSVAFWCNPISGHATLYWYQQILGQGPKLLIQFQNNGVVDDSQLPKDRFSAERLKGVDSTLKIQPAKLEDSAVYLCASSLDRINSPLHFGNGTRLTVT.

The chain couples TRBV6-2 or TRBV6-3 to TRBJ2-1; 9 positions match TRBD2. Looked up from germline, CDR1 is MNHEY and CDR2 is SVGEGT. CDR3 length: 13 amino acids. The J segment lost 9 bases and the V segment lost 4 bases, leaving 4 bases of the junction unmatched. The CDR3 is CASSFSGRPEQFF. CDR3 coding DNA: TGTGCCAGCAGTTTTAGCGGGAGACCTGAGCAGTTCTTC.

CDR3 coding DNA: TGTGCCAGCAGTTTATACTACAGAGGGTTCGGGTCACCCCTCCACTTT. It encodes CASSLYYRGFGSPLHF. The chain employs TRBV27 and TRBJ1-6; no clear D. The CDR3 spans 16 residues. Between the trimmed V and J ends, which lost 1 base and 10 bases, there was a span of 17 bases. Germline CDR1 and CDR2: MNHEY and SMNVEV (reference sequence).

There are a few counts of this clone. The chain's CDR3 is CASSPLIGDQPQHF. The CDR3 region has the DNA TGTGCCAGCAGTCCCCTAATTGGGGATCAGCCCCAGCATTTT. V usage is TRBV27 and J usage is TRBJ1-5; D is ambiguous. V dropped 5 bases and J dropped 5 bases, with 13 bases sitting between them. The CDR3 extends over 14 amino acids. CDR1 and CDR2 (germline): MNHEY, SMNVEV (reference sequence).

The V and J genes are TRBV30 and TRBJ2-7, with D perhaps TRBD2 (6 bases). The CDR3 has 12 amino acids. CDR1 and CDR2 (germline): GTSNPN, SVGIG (reference sequence). Between the trimmed V and J ends, which lost 0 bases and 6 bases, there was a span of 9 bases. In DNA form, the CDR3 reads TGTGCCTGGAGTGTACTGGGGGGCGAGCAGTACTTC. It is translated as CAWSVLGGEQYF.

In the case of this clone: Other nucleotide sequences from this sample produce the same CDR3. This chain links TRBV6-2 or TRBV6-3 with TRBJ1-5, with 9 nucleotides matching TRBD1. The germline V gene has CDR1 MNHEY and CDR2 SVGEGT. This CDR3 region has 14 residues. The J segment lost 2 bases and the V segment lost 5 bases, leaving 1 base of the junction unmatched. Here the CDR3 reads CASSRTGGNQPQHF. CDR3 DNA: TGTGCCAGCAGTCGGACAGGGGGCAATCAGCCCCAGCATTTT.

The gene calls are TRBV5-5 and TRBJ2-5; D is unclear. This CDR3 region has 16 residues. Germline V gene lookup returns CDR1 SGHKS and CDR2 YYEKEE (reference sequence). The V end lost 4 bases, the J end lost 4 bases, and 20 bases lay between the germline ends. The CDR3 DNA is TGTGCCAGCAGCCCGACCTCCGCCTCCCCTCGAGAGACCCAGTACTTC. It is translated as CASSPTSASPRETQYF. The variable domain in full, completed from reference TRBV5-5 and TRBJ2-5, reads DAGVTQSPTHLIKTRGQQVTLRCSPISGHKSVSWYQQVLGQGPQFIFQYYEKEERGRGNFPDRFSARQFPNYSSELNVNALLLGDSALYLCASSPTSASPRETQYFGPGTRLLVL.

The rearrangement joins TRBV28 to TRBJ1-2; D gene unclear. Germline V gene data show CDR1 as MDHEN and CDR2 as SYDVKM. This CDR3 has 15 amino acids. V shed 3 bases and J shed 2 bases, with 13 bases lying between them. The CDR3 reads CASSFMAGRNYGYTF. As DNA, the CDR3 is TGTGCCAGCAGTTTCATGGCTGGGCGGAACTATGGCTACACCTTC.

The chain joins TRBV30 to TRBJ2-4; 13 positions match TRBD2. The CDR3 consists of 18 residues. After removal of 1 base from V and 1 base from J, the junction contained 7 bases not matched to a gene. Germline-derived CDR1 and CDR2 are GTSNPN and SVGIG (reference sequence). As DNA, the CDR3 is TGTGCCTGGAGTGAACACCCGACTAGCGGGAGGGCCAAAAACATTCAGTACTTC. As protein: CAWSEHPTSGRAKNIQYF.

This clone was counted only a few times. V gene TRBV5-1 combines with J gene TRBJ1-2; no clear D. From germline, CDR1 is SGHRS and CDR2 YFSETQ. The CDR3 sequence is 13 residues long. Trimming left V 2 bases short and J 4 bases short, with 9 bases between. Here the CDR3 DNA reads TGCGCCAGCAGCTTAAACACACTCTATGGCTACACCTTC. It translates to CASSLNTLYGYTF.

The rearrangement uses TRBV20-1 and TRBJ1-2; D is uncertain. The germline CDR1 and CDR2 sequences are DFQATT and SNEGSKA (reference sequence). Trimming removed 6 bases at V and 8 bases at J, with 13 bases between. The CDR3 has 11 residues. In nucleotides, the CDR3 is TGCAGTGCGGACCTTAACTGGGGCTACACCTTC. The encoded protein is CSADLNWGYTF.

This clone was picked up one time. The chain links TRBV9 to TRBJ2-5, with 7 bases lining up with TRBD1. Germline V gene lookup returns CDR1 SGDLS and CDR2 YYNGEE. The CDR3 spans 15 residues. V lost 3 bases to trimming and J lost 2 bases; unmatched junction nucleotides: 7. The CDR3 here is CASSGRGQIQETQYF. CDR3 bases: TGTGCCAGCAGCGGCCGGGGACAGATACAAGAGACCCAGTACTTC.

This clone was found many times. Other DNA variants within this sample encode the same CDR3. The V and J genes are TRBV2 and TRBJ1-6; the match to TRBD1 covers 9 bases. Trimming cost V 8 bases and J 10 bases; bases outside gene matches: 3. Germline CDR1 reads SNHLY; CDR2 reads FYNNEI. The CDR3 is 12 residues long. The CDR3 DNA reads TGTGCCAGCGGGACAGGGAACTCACCCCTCCACTTT. Translating gives CASGTGNSPLHF.

The chain joins TRBV10-3 to TRBJ2-3; D possibly uses TRBD1 or TRBD2 (5 bases each). V lost 0 bases to trimming and J lost 3 bases, with 7 bases between them. The CDR3 runs 14 residues. Germline V gives CDR1 ENHRY, CDR2 SYGVKD. CDR3 DNA sequence: TGTGCCATCAGTGAGTCGGGGGAAACAGATACGCAGTATTTT. Its protein product is CAISESGETDTQYF.

The rearrangement uses TRBV10-3 and TRBJ2-7; D gene uncertain. Trimming took off 8 bases at V and 4 bases at J, with 15 bases between the two ends. The CDR3 runs to 13 residues. The germline gives CDR1 ENHRY, CDR2 SYGVKD. The chain's CDR3 is CAISEFPGYEQYF. The CDR3 DNA reads TGTGCCATCTCCGAGTTTCCCGGGTACGAGCAGTACTTC.

The chain joins TRBV7-2 to TRBJ1-3; D is possibly TRBD1 (6 bases). V was clipped by 6 bases and J by 0 bases, with 12 bases between them. The CDR3 is 15 residues long. Germline-derived CDR1 and CDR2 are SGHTA and FQGNSA. DNA for the CDR3: TGTGCCAGCAGATTCGAGGGGGTCTCTGGAAACACCATATATTTT. This codes for CASRFEGVSGNTIYF.

The V and J genes are TRBV24-1 and TRBJ1-4, with a possible D match to TRBD1 (5 bases). The CDR3 contains 16 residues. In germline, CDR1 is KGHDR, CDR2 SFDVKD. Between the trimmed V and J ends, which lost 3 bases and 6 bases, there was a span of 16 bases. CDR3 DNA sequence: TGTGCCACCAGTGATCCAGCGGGGGGGGTGGATGAAAAACTGTTTTTT. Amino acids: CATSDPAGGVDEKLFF.

V and J are TRBV27 and TRBJ1-1; the D gene is possibly TRBD1 (5 bases). The CDR3 contains 14 residues. Germline CDR1 is MNHEY and CDR2 is SMNVEV (reference sequence). The V end was cut by 3 bases, the J end by 4 bases, with 12 bases between. CDR3: CASSFQGRGTEAFF. CDR3 nucleotide sequence: TGTGCCAGCAGTTTCCAGGGACGGGGCACTGAAGCTTTCTTT.

The J gene is TRBJ2-1, the V gene TRBV9; a possible D gene is TRBD1 (6 bases). Looked up from germline, CDR1 is SGDLS and CDR2 is YYNGEE. There are 15 residues in the CDR3. V lost 3 bases and J lost 4, with 14 bases in between. CDR3 sequence: CASSDRDTSYNEQFF. Here the CDR3 DNA reads TGTGCCAGCAGCGACCGGGACACCTCTTACAATGAGCAGTTCTTC.